This is a list of T cell receptor beta chains from one sample in a study of shared clonotypes between healthy human individuals. Sequencing used immunoSEQ multiplex PCR; TCRdb keeps in-frame clones, though not all of them. The data show around 2,000,000 clones, with less than 95% seen just once and around 1.2% held by the top ten. Sequences were obtained from naive CD8+ T cells sorted from blood. These receptors came from a man between 18 and 29 years old in good health. CDR3s include the opening cysteine and the closing phenylalanine or tryptophan. A D gene is named only where the DNA matches it firmly.

cdr3_length	d_call	j_call	v_call	cdr3_aa	cdr3_nt
13	-	TRBJ1-1	TRBV7-3	CASSLLSHTEAFF	TGTGCCAGCAGCTTATTAAGCCACACTGAAGCTTTCTTT
14	TRBD2	TRBJ2-7	TRBV6-1	CASSELRGGYEQYF	TGTGCCAGCAGTGAACTACGGGGGGGGTACGAGCAGTACTTC
16	-	TRBJ1-2	TRBV9	CASSVGTPTARYGYTF	TGTGCCAGCAGCGTAGGGACGCCTACAGCCCGCTATGGCTACACCTTC
14	TRBD1	TRBJ1-1	TRBV9	CASSVEGADTEAFF	TGTGCCAGCAGCGTAGAGGGGGCGGACACTGAAGCTTTCTTT
14	-	TRBJ2-5	TRBV28	CASSITGNQETQYF	TGTGCCAGCAGTATCACAGGGAATCAAGAGACCCAGTACTTC
14	-	TRBJ1-5	TRBV27	CASSLTGWDQPQHF	TGTGCCAGCAGTTTAACAGGGTGGGATCAGCCCCAGCATTTT
13	-	TRBJ1-6	TRBV12-5	CASGPGTEFKLHF	TGTGCTAGTGGGCCTGGGACGGAGTTCAAACTCCACTTT
13	-	TRBJ1-3	TRBV29-1	CSAVEVTGNTIYF	TGCAGCGCCGTAGAGGTGACTGGAAACACCATATATTTT
15	-	TRBJ2-7	TRBV6-5	CASSYGGGTGYEQYF	TGTGCCAGCAGTTACGGCGGGGGCACGGGCTACGAGCAGTACTTC
11	-	TRBJ2-7	TRBV27	CASIRSYEQYF	TGTGCCAGCATCCGCTCCTACGAGCAGTACTTC
13	-	TRBJ2-7	TRBV6-6	CASSWGTAYEQYF	TGTGCCAGCAGTTGGGGCACGGCGTACGAGCAGTACTTC
15	-	TRBJ2-2	TRBV19	CASRIWGATTGELFF	TGTGCCAGTAGAATCTGGGGGGCGACCACCGGGGAGCTGTTTTTT
12	-	TRBJ1-1	TRBV7-6	CASSLYGTEAFF	TGTGCCAGCAGCTTATATGGGACTGAAGCTTTCTTT
14	-	TRBJ2-5	TRBV27	CASSLAAGALNQYF	TGTGCCAGCAGTTTGGCCGCCGGGGCTCTGAACCAGTACTTC
13	-	TRBJ2-7	TRBV5-6	CASSPDGGYEQYF	TGTGCCAGCAGCCCGGACGGAGGCTACGAGCAGTACTTC
15	-	TRBJ1-2	TRBV4-1	CASSQETGPLYGYTF	TGCGCCAGCAGCCAAGAAACGGGGCCCCTCTATGGCTACACCTTC
16	TRBD2	TRBJ2-3	TRBV7-8	CASSGWVSGVSDTQYF	TGTGCCAGCAGCGGTTGGGTTAGCGGGGTTTCAGATACGCAGTATTTT
15	TRBD1	TRBJ1-5	TRBV19	CASSIADRGSQPQHF	TGTGCCAGTAGTATTGCGGACAGGGGTAGTCAGCCCCAGCATTTT
13	-	TRBJ1-4	TRBV10-3	CAISELGLEKLFF	TGTGCCATCAGTGAGTTAGGGTTAGAAAAACTGTTTTTT